The rows below give T cell receptor beta chains drawn from one sample of a study of cytomegalovirus exposure and HLA in healthy donors. This table comes from immunoSEQ multiplex PCR, and its TCRdb copy is limited to in-frame clones, with some not included. Of under 250,000 clones listed, about 75% are singletons. The sequenced material came from PBMCs. The source of these receptors is a male donor in good health and CMV-seronegative. CDR3s include the opening cysteine and the closing phenylalanine or tryptophan. Each record gives: clone size, V gene, D gene, J gene, CDR3 DNA, CDR3 protein. The D gene is left open where the match is weak. The size of a clone is reported for some rows only, either as once, few or many, or as a class for expanded clones.

-,TRBV2,-,TRBJ2-7,TGTGCCAGCAAATTCGTAGAGCTCGAGCAGTACTTC,CASKFVELEQYF
-,TRBV28,TRBD2,TRBJ2-3,TGTGCCAGCAGTTCGACTAGCGGGAGACCAAGCACAGATACGCAGTATTTT,CASSSTSGRPSTDTQYF
-,TRBV25-1,TRBD2,TRBJ2-5,TGTGCCAGCAGGCGGGGGGCCGGGGAGACCCAGTACTTC,CASRRGAGETQYF
once,TRBV7-9,TRBD2,TRBJ2-7,TGTGCCAGCAGCTTAGGCGGGGGGGGTTGGATGGGCCGCTACGAGCAGTACTTC,CASSLGGGGWMGRYEQYF
-,TRBV15,TRBD1,TRBJ1-1,TGTGCCACCAGTCAAAGAGGGACAGGGAAGAAGAGTACTGAAGCTTTCTTT,CATSQRGTGKKSTEAFF
-,TRBV4-3,-,TRBJ1-1,TGCGCCAGCAGCCAAGAAGTGGACAGGAACACTGAAGCTTTCTTT,CASSQEVDRNTEAFF
-,TRBV7-6,TRBD1,TRBJ2-7,TGTGCCAGCAGCTCATGGGAGGGACAGGGGGCATACGAGCAGTACTTC,CASSSWEGQGAYEQYF
-,TRBV4-1,-,TRBJ2-7,TGCGCCAGCAGCCAAGAAAGGAGTTTTGATGACTACGAGCAGTACTTC,CASSQERSFDDYEQYF
-,TRBV6-1,-,TRBJ2-7,TGTGCCAGCAGTGAAGTAGCAAGGTCAGCCCACGAGCAGTACTTC,CASSEVARSAHEQYF
-,TRBV6-4,-,TRBJ2-3,TGTGCCAGCAGCCCCCGAGCCACAGATACGCAGTATTTT,CASSPRATDTQYF
-,TRBV7-9,TRBD1,TRBJ1-1,TGTGCCAGCAGCCGGGGACAGGGGAACACTGAAGCTTTCTTT,CASSRGQGNTEAFF
-,TRBV6-5,TRBD1,TRBJ2-7,TGTGCCAGCAGTTACTGGACAGGGGGCGATTGGGACGAGCAGTACTTC,CASSYWTGGDWDEQYF
few,TRBV19,-,TRBJ1-1,TGTGCCAGTAGATCCGGTTCACGAGGCACTGAAGCTTTCTTT,CASRSGSRGTEAFF
-,TRBV7-6,TRBD1,TRBJ2-2,TGTGCCAGCAGCTTAGCGCTGGGACAGGGTAACACCGGGGAGCTGTTTTTT,CASSLALGQGNTGELFF
-,TRBV7-3,TRBD2,TRBJ2-3,TGTGCCAGCAGCAGGGACTACGCTTCAGATACGCAGTATTTT,CASSRDYASDTQYF
-,TRBV5-4,TRBD1,TRBJ2-7,TGTGCCAGCAGCTTCAACCAGGGGGCCGACGAGCAGTACTTC,CASSFNQGADEQYF
-,TRBV10-3,TRBD2,TRBJ2-4,TGTGCCATCAGATCTAGCGGGGGGGAAAACATTCAGTACTTC,CAIRSSGGENIQYF
-,TRBV30,TRBD2,TRBJ2-3,TGTGCCTGGGGACTAGCGGGTTACACAGATACGCAGTATTTT,CAWGLAGYTDTQYF
-,TRBV9,-,TRBJ2-7,TGTGCCAGCAGCGGCGGCCAAGCGGTCGACGAGCAGTACTTC,CASSGGQAVDEQYF
few,TRBV6-4,-,TRBJ1-1,TGTGCCAGCAGTGAAGCGCGGGAGGCCAGTGAAGCTTTCTTT,CASSEAREASEAFF
-,TRBV7-7,-,TRBJ2-7,TGTGCCAGCAGCTCCCAGCCCGGGGTGGGGTACGAGCAGTACTTC,CASSSQPGVGYEQYF
-,TRBV2,-,TRBJ2-7,TGTGCCAGCAGGCACAGGGAGCTAAACCCTTCCTACGAGCAGTACTTC,CASRHRELNPSYEQYF
-,TRBV20-1,-,TRBJ1-2,TGCTCCACCCAGGGCCATGGCTACACCTTC,CSTQGHGYTF
-,TRBV30,-,TRBJ1-1,TGTGCCTGGAGAATTACAGGGAGCGTGAGCACTGAAGCTTTCTTT,CAWRITGSVSTEAFF
-,TRBV7-7,-,TRBJ2-6,TGTGCCAGCAGCTTACGGAACCTGACAGGTGACGTCCTGACTTTC,CASSLRNLTGDVLTF
-,TRBV4-1,-,TRBJ2-5,TGCGCCAGCAGCCACACGCGCCTAACTAGAAACGAAGAGACCCAGTACTTC,CASSHTRLTRNEETQYF
-,TRBV7-9,TRBD1,TRBJ1-2,TGTTCCAGCAGCGTACAGGGGGCGAACTATGGCTACACCTTC,CSSSVQGANYGYTF
once,TRBV19,-,TRBJ2-3,TGTGCCAGTAGCCCGAACGGGGTTTCGACAGATACGCAGTATTTT,CASSPNGVSTDTQYF
-,TRBV27,TRBD2,TRBJ2-1,TGTGCCAGCAGTCAAGGGACTAGCGGGCGTTACAATGAGCAGTTCTTC,CASSQGTSGRYNEQFF
-,TRBV6-1,-,TRBJ2-7,TGTGCCAGCAGTGAATACAGGGTCTACGAGCAGTACTTC,CASSEYRVYEQYF
-,TRBV7-9,-,TRBJ1-5,TGTGCCAGCAGCTTAGAGTCTGGGGTGAGGGGCAATCAGCCCCAGCATTTT,CASSLESGVRGNQPQHF
-,TRBV19,-,TRBJ2-5,TGTGCCAGTAGCCCCGAGTTAGCATACGAGACCCAGTACTTC,CASSPELAYETQYF
-,TRBV18,-,TRBJ2-7,TGTGCCAGCTCACCAGCGGGCTACGAGCAGTACTTC,CASSPAGYEQYF
-,TRBV6-1,TRBD1,TRBJ1-1,TGTGCCAGCAGTGCCCGGGACAGGCGGCCGAACACTGAAGCTTTCTTT,CASSARDRRPNTEAFF
-,TRBV29-1,-,TRBJ2-3,TGCAGCGTTATAGGGCGTCGCGGGACAGATACGCAGTATTTT,CSVIGRRGTDTQYF
-,TRBV28,-,TRBJ2-7,TGTGCCAGCAGTTGGGGGGGCAGGGCCTACGAGCAGTACTTC,CASSWGGRAYEQYF
-,TRBV20-1,TRBD1,TRBJ1-2,TGCAGTGCTTTAGACAGGGGCCGCTACACCTTC,CSALDRGRYTF
-,TRBV18,TRBD1,TRBJ1-3,TGTGCCAGCTCACGGACAGGGGGGTCTCTCGGAAACACCATATATTTT,CASSRTGGSLGNTIYF
once,TRBV7-3,TRBD2,TRBJ2-7,TGTGCCAGCAGCTTAATTGGTCGGCTAGCGGGAGGGGACGAGCAGTACTTC,CASSLIGRLAGGDEQYF
-,TRBV27,TRBD2,TRBJ2-7,TGTGCCAGCAGTTTGCTTCTGGGAGGGAACGAGCAGTACTTC,CASSLLLGGNEQYF
-,TRBV6-4,TRBD1,TRBJ2-1,TGTGCCAGCAGTGACTCAGGGACAGCCTACAATGAGCAGTTCTTC,CASSDSGTAYNEQFF
-,TRBV5-8,-,TRBJ2-7,TGTGCCAGCAGCTTGGGGGGTCAGGGGGGCAACGAGCAGTACTTC,CASSLGGQGGNEQYF
-,TRBV9,TRBD1,TRBJ2-3,TGTGCCAGCAGCGTAGGTCAGGGGGCAGATACGCAGTATTTT,CASSVGQGADTQYF
-,TRBV6-6,-,TRBJ1-1,TGTGCCAGCAGTAAGGCGGGAGAGGGGAGGGACACTGAAGCTTTCTTT,CASSKAGEGRDTEAFF
-,TRBV5-1,-,TRBJ2-1,TGCGCCAGCAGCCGACAGGCGAGCTCCTACAATGAGCAGTTCTTC,CASSRQASSYNEQFF
-,TRBV7-9,-,TRBJ2-5,TGTGCCAGCAGCTTAAATACACCCCAAGAGACCCAGTACTTC,CASSLNTPQETQYF
few,TRBV30,TRBD2,TRBJ2-1,TGTGCCCGATGGACCCCCGGCGGGAGCAATGAGCAGTTCTTC,CARWTPGGSNEQFF
-,TRBV28,TRBD1,TRBJ1-2,TGTGCCAGCAGTTTTAATAGACAGGGCTATGGCTACACCTTC,CASSFNRQGYGYTF
-,TRBV9,TRBD1,TRBJ2-7,TGTGCCAGCAGCGTACGACAGGGTGCGCGGAACGAGCAGTACTTC,CASSVRQGARNEQYF
-,TRBV14,-,TRBJ1-1,TGTGCCAGCAGCCAAGTCACCGGGGGGTACACTGAAGCTTTCTTT,CASSQVTGGYTEAFF
-,TRBV5-1,-,TRBJ2-3,TGCGCCAGCAGCTTGGCGGTGGCAGATACGCAGTATTTT,CASSLAVADTQYF
-,TRBV4-1,TRBD1,TRBJ1-2,TGCGCCAGCAGCCGAGGACAGGGGGAAGGCACCTTC,CASSRGQGEGTF